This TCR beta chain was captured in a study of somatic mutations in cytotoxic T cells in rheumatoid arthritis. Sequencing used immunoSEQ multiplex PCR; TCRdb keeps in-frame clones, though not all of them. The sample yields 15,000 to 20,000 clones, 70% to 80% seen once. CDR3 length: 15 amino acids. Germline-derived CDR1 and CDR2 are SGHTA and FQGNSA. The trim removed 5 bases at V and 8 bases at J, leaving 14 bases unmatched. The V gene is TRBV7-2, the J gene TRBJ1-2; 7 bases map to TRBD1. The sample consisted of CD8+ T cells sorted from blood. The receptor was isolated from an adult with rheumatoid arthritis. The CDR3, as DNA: TGTGCCAGCAGCACCACGCCCCCAGGGGGTGGAGGCTACACCTTC. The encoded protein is CASSTTPPGGGGYTF. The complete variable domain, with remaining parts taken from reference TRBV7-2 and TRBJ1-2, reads GAGVSQSPSNKVTEKGKDVELRCDPISGHTALYWYRQSLGQGLEFLIYFQGNSAPDKSGLPSDRFSAERTGGSVSTLTIQRTQQEDSAVYLCASSTTPPGGGGYTFGSGTRLTVV.